This T cell receptor beta chain came from a study of molecular identifiers for immune sequencing clone quantification. The authors built bulk TCR libraries by previously described methods with listed TCR primers. Via MiXCR, TCRdb re-called the PCR reads, giving one row per CDR3 protein. The sample has more than 450,000 distinct CDR3 sequences; around 21% are singletons. The CDR3 extends over 15 amino acids. Trimming pared 2 bases from V and 0 bases from J, leaving 10 bases between. CDR1 is WSHSY, CDR2 SAAADI, per germline. The sorting of naive CD8 T cells used the CD8+CD4-CCR7+CD45RA+ phenotype. This clonotype was picked up many times.

The rearrangement uses TRBV10-2 and TRBJ1-1, with D hard to call. The sequenced sample was naive CD8+ T cells from blood, with Jurkat cell RNA spiked in. Subset here: FACS-sorted CD8+CD4-CCR7+CD45RA+ naive T cells. The sequence came from a human donor in good health. Some libraries in this study had Jurkat cell RNA spiked in. This CDR3 reads CASSETTTMNTEAFF. CDR3 bases: TGCGCCAGCAGTGAGACGACAACTATGAACACTGAAGCTTTCTTT.